This passage covers 13 T cell receptor beta chains from one sample sequenced in a study of shared clonotypes between healthy human individuals. Only in-frame clones appear in the TCRdb table, and some are missing; sequencing was by immunoSEQ multiplex PCR. The sample lists around 940,000 clones, more than 75% occurring once. The specimen sequenced was memory CD4+ T cells sorted from blood. Subset meaning: CD45RA-negative fraction. The receptors stem from a man younger than 35 in good health.

The chain is built from TRBV7-2 and TRBJ2-3, with D perhaps matching TRBD2 (5 bases). The V and J ends lost 5 bases and 4 bases respectively, with 16 bases between them. This CDR3 has 15 residues. Looked up from germline, CDR1 is SGHTA and CDR2 is FQGNSA. DNA for the CDR3: TGTGCCAGCAGCCCCGGGATCCGGGTTCCAGATACGCAGTATTTT. Its protein is CASSPGIRVPDTQYF.

This chain links TRBV7-9 with TRBJ1-1, with D maybe TRBD1 (6 bases). The CDR3 has 15 amino acids. V lost 1 base and J lost 3, with 12 bases in between. Germline CDR1 SEHNR, CDR2 FQNEAQ (reference sequence). The CDR3 nucleotides read TGTGCCAGCAGCTTAGGTACAGGGAGGCACACTGAAGCTTTCTTT. Translating it yields CASSLGTGRHTEAFF.

This chain links TRBV18 with TRBJ1-5; a weak D match, TRBD1 (5 bases). Trimming pared 10 bases from V and 3 bases from J, leaving 13 bases between. CDR1 is KGHSH and CDR2 is LQKENI in the germline V gene. CDR3 length: 13 amino acids. In DNA form, the CDR3 reads TGTGCCACCCGGGGGAGGGTCAATCAGCCCCAGCATTTT. Translation: CATRGRVNQPQHF.

V gene TRBV7-3 combines with J gene TRBJ2-2; D remains ambiguous. Trimming took off 5 bases at V and 0 bases at J, with 10 bases between the two ends. The CDR3 sequence is 15 residues long. The V gene's germline CDR1 is SGHTA and CDR2 FQGTGA. The CDR3 protein is CASSPTPTNTGELFF. The CDR3 DNA sequence: TGTGCCAGCAGCCCGACGCCCACGAACACCGGGGAGCTGTTTTTT. The full variable domain, completed using reference TRBV7-3 and TRBJ2-2, is GAGVSQTPSNKVTEKGKYVELRCDPISGHTALYWYRQSLGQGPEFLIYFQGTGAADDSGLPNDRFFAVRPEGSVSTLKIQRTERGDSAVYLCASSPTPTNTGELFFGEGSRLTVL.

This chain joins TRBV14 and TRBJ2-5; D not resolved. Germline values: CDR1 SGHDN, CDR2 FVKESK. V lost 1 base to trimming and J lost 6 bases, with 6 bases between them. This CDR3 has 12 amino acids. CDR3 region: CASSQGGKTQYF. The CDR3 bases are TGTGCCAGCAGCCAAGGAGGAAAGACCCAGTACTTC.

The genes are TRBV30 and TRBJ2-2; D is unclear. V lost 1 base to trimming and J lost 0 bases, with 9 bases between them. In germline, CDR1 is GTSNPN, CDR2 SVGIG (reference sequence). This CDR3 is built from 15 residues. The CDR3 loop is CAWSGGPANTGELFF. In DNA, the CDR3 is TGTGCCTGGAGTGGGGGTCCAGCGAACACCGGGGAGCTGTTTTTT.

This clone has a handful of counts. This chain's CDR3 is CASSFQVGYNEQFF. CDR3 nucleotide sequence: TGTGCCAGCAGCTTCCAAGTGGGTTACAATGAGCAGTTCTTC. The chain uses TRBV11-2 and TRBJ2-1; D unclear. CDR1 and CDR2 (germline): SGHAT, FQNNGV. V was cut by 3 bases and J by 4 bases, with 10 bases left in between. CDR3 length equals 14 residues.

The table lists this clone with a count of one. The CDR3: CASYENYGYTF. CDR3 coding DNA: TGTGCCAGCTATGAGAACTATGGCTACACCTTC. V gene TRBV28 combines with J gene TRBJ1-2; no reliable D call. Trimming took 8 bases from V and 2 from J, leaving 6 bases between them. The CDR3 spans 11 residues. Germline loops: CDR1 MDHEN, CDR2 SYDVKM.

The chain is built from TRBV30 and TRBJ1-6, with D maybe TRBD1 (5 bases). The V gene's germline CDR1 is GTSNPN and CDR2 SVGIG (reference sequence). The CDR3 extends over 15 amino acids. V gave up 4 bases and J gave up 6 bases, with 16 bases separating them. CDR3 nucleotides: TGTGCCTGGATTCCGGGACTTACTTCTAATTCACCCCTCCACTTT. Translated, it gives CAWIPGLTSNSPLHF. The full variable domain, completed using reference TRBV30 and TRBJ1-6, is SQTIHQWPATLVQPVGSPLSLECTVEGTSNPNLYWYRQAAGRGLQLLFYSVGIGQISSEVPQNLSASRPQDRQFILSSKKLLLSDSGFYLCAWIPGLTSNSPLHFGNGTRLTVT.

This rearrangement joins TRBV7-2 to TRBJ2-7; TRBD2 might be the D (6 bases). There are 14 residues in the CDR3. Trimming pared 5 bases from V and 1 base from J, leaving 12 bases between. Germline assignment: CDR1 SGHTA and CDR2 FQGNSA. The CDR3 loop is CASSATGTSYEQYF. CDR3 nucleotides: TGTGCCAGCAGCGCGACCGGGACTTCCTACGAGCAGTACTTC. Full variable domain (rest looked up from reference TRBV7-2 and TRBJ2-7): GAGVSQSPSNKVTEKGKDVELRCDPISGHTALYWYRQSLGQGLEFLIYFQGNSAPDKSGLPSDRFSAERTGGSVSTLTIQRTQQEDSAVYLCASSATGTSYEQYFGPGTRLTVT.

J is TRBJ2-3 and V is TRBV6-6; D remains unclear. This CDR3 has 14 residues. V lost 2 bases and J 4 bases, leaving 10 bases between the germline ends. In germline, CDR1 is MNHNY, CDR2 SVGAGI (reference sequence). CDR3 region: CASSYVASSDTQYF. The CDR3 DNA sequence: TGTGCCAGCAGTTACGTCGCTAGTTCAGATACGCAGTATTTT.

This chain links TRBV30 with TRBJ2-1; maybe TRBD2 (5 bases). The CDR3 consists of 15 residues. V was shortened by 0 bases and J by 10 bases, with 19 bases between the two germline ends. Germline values: CDR1 GTSNPN, CDR2 SVGIG (reference sequence). CDR3 nucleotide sequence: TGTGCCTGGAGTGTTCCCGGGGTTCGCGCGCGGGAGCAGTTCTTC. Amino acids: CAWSVPGVRAREQFF.

The chain uses TRBV5-1 and TRBJ1-2; a possible D gene is TRBD1 (6 bases). The germline V gene encodes CDR1 SGHRS and CDR2 YFSETQ. The V and J ends lost 5 bases and 4 bases respectively, with 15 bases between them. This CDR3 is built from 14 residues. The chain's CDR3 is CASSGGQITYGYTF. CDR3 DNA sequence: TGCGCCAGCAGTGGAGGACAGATAACCTATGGCTACACCTTC.